This T cell receptor (beta chain) was identified in a study of blood T cells in healthy people across ages. Comments on this clonotype: The antigen is undetermined.

It was with a sample-barcoded 5' primer and a J-beta primer mix that a second PCR of roughly 7 to 12 cycles was run. TCRdb ran MiXCR on the 5' RACE reads and lists one entry per CDR3 protein. The sample lists hundreds of thousands of distinct CDR3 sequences, under 45% seen once, with 15% to 25% in the top ten. Per the germline V gene, CDR1 is ENHRY and CDR2 is SYGVKD. Trimming stripped 10 bases from V and 2 bases from J, with 14 bases between. This CDR3 contains 13 residues. Study outcomes and limitations: Unknown CMV status may confound age-related changes in expanded clones.

This receptor was taken from a man aged 55 to 69 in good health. Input material: blood. J is TRBJ2-5 and V is TRBV10-3; no definite D call. The CDR3 sequence: CATKPVIQETQYF. CDR3 DNA: TGTGCCACTAAGCCAGTAATACAAGAGACCCAGTACTTC.